This TCR beta chain was recorded in a study of OX40 agonist ivuxolimab in advanced cancers. For the study at large: Ivuxolimab, which is an agonistic anti-OX40 (CD134) antibody, was administered to the patients. Partial responses were achieved by three patients, of whom one had hepatocellular carcinoma and two had cutaneous melanoma.

The method was immunoSEQ multiplex PCR; TCRdb's version includes in-frame clones alone and lacks a portion of them. The table records 30,000 to 45,000 clones, around 89% of them present only once. General study results and limits: CD8+ T cells averaged more expanded clones than CD4+. Blood T cells, both CD4+ and CD8+, expanded clonally by week 6 at 0.1 to 3.0 mg/kg.

The CDR3 contains 15 residues. Germline lookup yields CDR1 SGHAT and CDR2 FQDESV (reference sequence). V lost 1 base to trimming and J lost 3 bases, with 11 bases between them. A word on this clone: No antigen is known for it.

The V and J genes are TRBV11-1 and TRBJ2-3; D is unresolved. This receptor was obtained from an adult with an advanced solid tumor such as melanoma, head and neck, liver or kidney cancer. Sequences were derived from CD4+ or CD8+ T cells sorted from blood, sampled in a trial of the OX40 agonist ivuxolimab. CDR3 protein: CASSLDRIGTDTQYF. DNA for the CDR3: TGTGCCAGCAGCTTAGACCGGATCGGTACAGATACGCAGTATTTT.